This T cell receptor (beta chain) was profiled in a study of cytomegalovirus exposure and HLA in healthy donors. Findings of the study overall: Researchers had no immune exposure information except CMV serostatus available.

The CDR3 contains 14 residues. CDR1 and CDR2 (germline): LNHDA, SQIVND (reference sequence). The J segment lost 0 bases and the V segment lost 4 bases, leaving 2 bases of the junction unmatched. The PCR made use of 60 Vbeta and 13 Jbeta primers. Profiled with immunoSEQ multiplex PCR; TCRdb holds only in-frame clones, not every one. The sample records 65,000 to 85,000 clones, 60% to 75% being singletons. On this clone itself: Antigen unknown.

This sequence joins TRBV19 and TRBJ1-2; TRBD1 matches at 7 bases. The source is a male donor in good health and CMV-seropositive. Specimen: PBMCs. CDR3 bases: TGTGCCAGTAGTAGGGACAGCTCTAACTATGGCTACACCTTC. This translates into CASSRDSSNYGYTF. Using reference TRBV19 and TRBJ1-2 for the parts outside the CDR3, the full variable domain is DGGITQSPKYLFRKEGQNVTLSCEQNLNHDAMYWYRQDPGQGLRLIYYSQIVNDFQKGDIAEGYSVSREKKESFPLTVTSAQKNPTAFYLCASSRDSSNYGYTFGSGTRLTVV.